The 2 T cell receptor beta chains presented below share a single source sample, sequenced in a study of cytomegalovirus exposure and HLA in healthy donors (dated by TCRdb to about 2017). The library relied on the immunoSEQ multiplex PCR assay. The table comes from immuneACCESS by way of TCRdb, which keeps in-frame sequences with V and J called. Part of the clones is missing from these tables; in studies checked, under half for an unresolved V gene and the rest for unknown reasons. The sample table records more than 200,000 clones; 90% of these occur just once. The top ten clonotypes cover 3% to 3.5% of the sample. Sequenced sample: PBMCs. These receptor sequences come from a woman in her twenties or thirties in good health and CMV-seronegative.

The CDR3 protein is CASRLAGGPREQYF. CDR3 in DNA: TGTGCCAGCAGGTTAGCGGGAGGGCCGCGCGAGCAGTACTTC. This chain links TRBV27 with TRBJ2-7, with 11 bases identical to TRBD2. Unmatched junction bases numbered 7, after V lost 6 bases and J lost 6 bases. From germline, CDR1 is MNHEY and CDR2 SMNVEV (reference sequence). The CDR3 has 14 amino acids.

Written as DNA, the CDR3 is TGCGCCAGCAGCGGCCCTTTAAATGAGCAGTTCTTC. Amino acids: CASSGPLNEQFF. The genes are TRBV4-3 and TRBJ2-1, with D hard to call. The V gene lost 5 bases and the J gene lost 7 bases, with 9 bases spanning the gap. CDR1 is LGHNA and CDR2 is YSLEER in the germline V gene. The CDR3 is 12 residues long.